This T cell receptor (beta chain) was sequenced during a study of long-term antiretroviral therapy in people with HIV. Findings of the study overall: ART was followed by higher diversity that remained below transplant donor controls.

The run of the v3.0 immunoSEQ assay was at survey level. Assay used: immunoSEQ multiplex PCR; TCRdb lists only in-frame clones, some missing. The repertoire holds approximately 21,000 clones, with almost 85% as singletons. The CDR3 sequence is 17 residues long. CDR1 is MNHEY and CDR2 is SMNVEV in the germline V gene (reference sequence). Deletions cut 5 bases from V and 0 bases from J, with 17 bases between. In the case of this clone: Its antigen is unknown.

The V and J genes are TRBV27 and TRBJ2-1; D remains ambiguous. The sequenced sample was unsorted PBMCs, obtained 0.3 years after starting antiretroviral therapy. The TCR sequence derives from a man in his fifties or sixties with HIV. This CDR3 reads CASSRYPPRFSYNEQFF. CDR3 nucleotide sequence: TGTGCCAGCAGTCGCTACCCGCCACGCTTCTCCTACAATGAGCAGTTCTTC.